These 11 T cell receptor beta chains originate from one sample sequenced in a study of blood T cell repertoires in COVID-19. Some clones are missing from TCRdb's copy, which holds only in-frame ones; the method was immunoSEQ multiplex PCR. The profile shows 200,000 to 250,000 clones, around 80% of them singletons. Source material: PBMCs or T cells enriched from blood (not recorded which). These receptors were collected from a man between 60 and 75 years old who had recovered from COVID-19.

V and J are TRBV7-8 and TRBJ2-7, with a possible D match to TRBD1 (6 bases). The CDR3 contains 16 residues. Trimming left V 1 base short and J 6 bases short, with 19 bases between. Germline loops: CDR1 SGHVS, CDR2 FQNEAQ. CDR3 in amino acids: CASSLGIWTDPFEQYF. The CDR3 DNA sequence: TGTGCCAGCAGCTTAGGGATTTGGACAGACCCTTTCGAGCAGTACTTC.

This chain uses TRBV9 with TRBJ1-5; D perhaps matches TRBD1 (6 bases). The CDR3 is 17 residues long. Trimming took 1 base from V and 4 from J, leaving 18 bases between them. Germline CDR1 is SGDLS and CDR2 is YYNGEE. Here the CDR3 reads CASSVSSPTGINQPQHF. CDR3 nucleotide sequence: TGTGCCAGCAGCGTAAGTAGTCCGACAGGTATAAATCAGCCCCAGCATTTT.

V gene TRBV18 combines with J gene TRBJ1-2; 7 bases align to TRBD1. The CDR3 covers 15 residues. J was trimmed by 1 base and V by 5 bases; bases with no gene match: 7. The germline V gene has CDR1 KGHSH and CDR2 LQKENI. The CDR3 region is CASSADRAVNYGYTF. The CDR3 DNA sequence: TGTGCCAGCTCAGCCGACAGGGCTGTTAACTATGGCTACACCTTC. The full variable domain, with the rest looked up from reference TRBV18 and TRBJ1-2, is NAGVMQNPRHLVRRRGQEARLRCSPMKGHSHVYWYRQLPEEGLKFMVYLQKENIIDESGMPKERFSAEFPKEGPSILRIQQVVRGDSAAYFCASSADRAVNYGYTFGSGTRLTVV.

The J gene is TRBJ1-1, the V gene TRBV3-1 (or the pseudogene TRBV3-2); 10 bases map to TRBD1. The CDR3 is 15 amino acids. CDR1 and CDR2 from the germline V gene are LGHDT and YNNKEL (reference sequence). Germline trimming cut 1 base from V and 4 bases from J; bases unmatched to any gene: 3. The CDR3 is CASSQGQGAGTEAFF. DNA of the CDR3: TGTGCCAGCAGCCAAGGACAGGGGGCGGGCACTGAAGCTTTCTTT.

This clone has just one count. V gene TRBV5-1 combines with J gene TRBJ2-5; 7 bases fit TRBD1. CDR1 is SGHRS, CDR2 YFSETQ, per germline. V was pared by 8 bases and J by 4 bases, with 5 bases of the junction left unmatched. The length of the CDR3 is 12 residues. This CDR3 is CASDRDRETQYF. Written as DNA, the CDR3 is TGCGCCAGTGACAGGGACCGAGAGACCCAGTACTTC.

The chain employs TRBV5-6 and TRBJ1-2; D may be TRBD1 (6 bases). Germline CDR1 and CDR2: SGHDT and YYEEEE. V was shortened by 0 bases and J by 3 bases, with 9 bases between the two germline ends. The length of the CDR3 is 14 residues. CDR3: CASSLDRDYYGYTF. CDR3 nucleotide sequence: TGTGCCAGCAGCTTGGACAGGGATTACTATGGCTACACCTTC.

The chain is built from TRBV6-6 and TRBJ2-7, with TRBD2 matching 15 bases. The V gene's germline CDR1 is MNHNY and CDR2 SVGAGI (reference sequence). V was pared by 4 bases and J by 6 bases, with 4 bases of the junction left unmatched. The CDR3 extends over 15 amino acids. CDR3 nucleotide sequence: TGTGCCAGCAGTTTGGGACTAGCGGGGGGCGGCGAGCAGTACTTC. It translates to CASSLGLAGGGEQYF.

The CDR3 is CASSLAGQYPGTNEKLFF. The DNA of the CDR3 is TGCGCCAGCAGCTTGGCAGGACAGTACCCAGGCACTAATGAAAAACTGTTTTTT. The rearrangement uses TRBV5-1 and TRBJ1-4, with a weak D call TRBD1 (6 bases). The V gene lost 0 bases and the J gene lost 2 bases, with 17 bases spanning the gap. Germline V gene data show CDR1 as SGHRS and CDR2 as YFSETQ. The CDR3 runs to 18 residues.

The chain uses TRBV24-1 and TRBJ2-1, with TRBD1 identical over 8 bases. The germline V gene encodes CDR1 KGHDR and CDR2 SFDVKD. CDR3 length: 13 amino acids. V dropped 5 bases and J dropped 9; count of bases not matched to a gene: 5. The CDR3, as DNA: TGTGCCACCAGTGCCGGGACAGGACGTGAGCAGTTCTTC. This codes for CATSAGTGREQFF.

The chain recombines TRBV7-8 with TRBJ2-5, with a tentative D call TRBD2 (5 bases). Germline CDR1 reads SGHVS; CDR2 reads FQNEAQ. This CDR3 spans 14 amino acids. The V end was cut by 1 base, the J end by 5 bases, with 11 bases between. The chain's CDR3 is CASSLVWPGETQYF. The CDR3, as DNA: TGTGCCAGCAGCTTAGTTTGGCCGGGGGAGACCCAGTACTTC.

The CDR3 here is CSVAGARDRGNTEAFF. Written as DNA, the CDR3 is TGCAGCGTTGCAGGTGCGCGGGACAGGGGGAACACTGAAGCTTTCTTT. This chain joins TRBV29-1 and TRBJ1-1; 10 bases are shared with TRBD1. The CDR3 covers 16 residues. V lost 4 bases to trimming and J lost 1 base; unmatched junction nucleotides: 9. Per germline, CDR1 SQVTM and CDR2 ANQGSEA.